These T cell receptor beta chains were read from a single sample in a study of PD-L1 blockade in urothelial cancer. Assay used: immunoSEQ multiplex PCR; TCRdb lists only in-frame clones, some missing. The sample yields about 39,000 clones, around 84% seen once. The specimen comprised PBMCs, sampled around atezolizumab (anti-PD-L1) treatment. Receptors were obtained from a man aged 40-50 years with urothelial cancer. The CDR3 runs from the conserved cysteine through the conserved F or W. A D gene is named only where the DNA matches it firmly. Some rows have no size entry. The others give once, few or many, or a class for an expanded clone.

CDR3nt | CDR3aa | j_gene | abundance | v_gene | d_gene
TGCGCCAGCAGCGAAAGCGAGAGTTTTGGAAACACCATATATTTT | CASSESESFGNTIYF | TRBJ1-3 | NA | TRBV4-1 | NA
TGTGCCAGTAGTATGGGACAGGGGCTGGACATTCAGTACTTC | CASSMGQGLDIQYF | TRBJ2-4 | NA | TRBV19 | TRBD1
TGCAGCGCAGGGGACAGAAGTGGAAACACCATATATTTT | CSAGDRSGNTIYF | TRBJ1-3 | few | TRBV29-1 | TRBD1
TGTGCCAGCAGCCGTGCGTCTGGAAACACCATATATTTT | CASSRASGNTIYF | TRBJ1-3 | NA | TRBV5-8 | NA
TGCGCCAGCAGCCCACGGAGTTGGGACACTGAAGCTTTCTTT | CASSPRSWDTEAFF | TRBJ1-1 | NA | TRBV5-1 | NA
TGTGCCAGCAGCTTTCCGGCGGGGGATCATGGCTACACCTTC | CASSFPAGDHGYTF | TRBJ1-2 | NA | TRBV5-4 | NA
TGTGCCAGCTCACCACGCAGTTTCTACGAGCAGTACTTC | CASSPRSFYEQYF | TRBJ2-7 | NA | TRBV18 | NA
TGTGCCAGTACACCGGGACAAGAATTCTATGGCTACACCTTC | CASTPGQEFYGYTF | TRBJ1-2 | NA | TRBV19 | NA
TGTGCCAGCAGCGCCGACATGATGAACACTGAAGCTTTCTTT | CASSADMMNTEAFF | TRBJ1-1 | once | TRBV9 | NA
TGTGCCATCTACCGGGACTCACTTTACGAGCAGTACTTC | CAIYRDSLYEQYF | TRBJ2-7 | NA | TRBV30 | NA
TGTGCCAGCAAAAACCTAGAAAGTCGGTACGAGCAGTACTTC | CASKNLESRYEQYF | TRBJ2-7 | NA | TRBV6-5 | NA
TGTGCCAGCAGTCGACAGGTGGAACCCTACGAGCAGTACTTC | CASSRQVEPYEQYF | TRBJ2-7 | few | TRBV27 | NA
TGCGCCAGCAGCCAAGATTTGCAGGGTATCTATGGCTACACCTTC | CASSQDLQGIYGYTF | TRBJ1-2 | NA | TRBV4-3 | NA
TGTGCCAGCAGCCAAGTAGCGACAGGGGGAAACTATGGCTACACCTTC | CASSQVATGGNYGYTF | TRBJ1-2 | few | TRBV4-2 | TRBD1
TGTGCCAGTAGAGACAGGGGAGAAGGGCCCCAGCATTTT | CASRDRGEGPQHF | TRBJ1-5 | NA | TRBV19 | TRBD1
TGCGCCAGCAGCCCGATACCGGGGGACTCCTACGAGCAGTACTTC | CASSPIPGDSYEQYF | TRBJ2-7 | NA | TRBV5-1 | NA
TGTGCCAGCAGCAGATTGGACAGGGGTATCATGAACACTGAAGCTTTCTTT | CASSRLDRGIMNTEAFF | TRBJ1-1 | NA | TRBV28 | TRBD1
TGTGCCAGCAGCCCGCGGGACAGGAGTTACGAGCAGTACTTC | CASSPRDRSYEQYF | TRBJ2-7 | few | TRBV9 | TRBD1
TGTGCCAGCTCACCACTGGGGAGAGGCACTGAAGCTTTCTTT | CASSPLGRGTEAFF | TRBJ1-1 | few | TRBV18 | NA
TGTGCCCGAAGGGGGACAGTCTACAATGAGCAGTTCTTC | CARRGTVYNEQFF | TRBJ2-1 | NA | TRBV19 | TRBD1
TGTGCCAGCAGTGCCGGGGCGGGAGCGGGTACGCAGTATTTT | CASSAGAGAGTQYF | TRBJ2-3 | NA | TRBV27 | TRBD2
TGTGCCAGCAGACCTTGGACAGGGCGAGAAGAGACCCAGTACTTC | CASRPWTGREETQYF | TRBJ2-5 | NA | TRBV27 | TRBD1
TGTGCCAGCAGTTACTCGGGCAGGGGGAACCAAGAGACCCAGTACTTC | CASSYSGRGNQETQYF | TRBJ2-5 | NA | TRBV6-5 | TRBD1
TGCGCCAGCAGCCTAGGACAGGCCAACTATGAAAAACTGTTTTTT | CASSLGQANYEKLFF | TRBJ1-4 | NA | TRBV5-1 | TRBD1
TGTGCCAGCACCACCCCCCGGCGGATCAATGAGCAGTTCTTC | CASTTPRRINEQFF | TRBJ2-1 | NA | TRBV27 | NA
TGTGCCAGCAGCATGGCGACAGGGACCCTTACCATTCAGTACTTC | CASSMATGTLTIQYF | TRBJ2-4 | NA | TRBV5-4 | TRBD1
TGTGCCAGCAGTCGAGGACAGGGAAAAGGCTACACCTTC | CASSRGQGKGYTF | TRBJ1-2 | NA | TRBV6-5 | TRBD1
TGTGCCTGGAGTCTTGGGGGGTCCCCCGGGGAGCTGTTTTTT | CAWSLGGSPGELFF | TRBJ2-2 | once | TRBV30 | NA
TGTGCCAGCAGTTCGGGACAGGGCTTTAAAGAGCAGTACTTC | CASSSGQGFKEQYF | TRBJ2-7 | NA | TRBV6-6 | TRBD1
TGCGCCAGCAGCTTGGAGGGAGCTACGTGGGATACGCAGTATTTT | CASSLEGATWDTQYF | TRBJ2-3 | NA | TRBV5-1 | NA
TGTGCCAGCAGTTACGGACTAGCGGGCTTCGGCTATGAGCAGTTCTTC | CASSYGLAGFGYEQFF | TRBJ2-1 | NA | TRBV5-5 | TRBD2
TGCAGCGCCTCGGGTCGCAATCAGCCCCAGCATTTT | CSASGRNQPQHF | TRBJ1-5 | once | TRBV29-1 | NA
TGTGCCAGCAGTTTTGATCGACAGGGAGAGCAGTTCTTC | CASSFDRQGEQFF | TRBJ2-1 | NA | TRBV28 | TRBD1
TGTGCCAGCAGAGAGCTCAGGACAGGGGAGGTGAACACTGAAGCTTTCTTT | CASRELRTGEVNTEAFF | TRBJ1-1 | NA | TRBV28 | TRBD1
TGTGCCAGTAACAGGGGCGCGGACACCGGGGAGCTGTTTTTT | CASNRGADTGELFF | TRBJ2-2 | NA | TRBV19 | TRBD1
TGCGCCAGCAGCCAGACAGGGTGGTCGACAGATACGCAGTATTTT | CASSQTGWSTDTQYF | TRBJ2-3 | NA | TRBV4-1 | TRBD1
TGTGCCAGCAGCCAAGATGACAACAATGAGCAGTTCTTC | CASSQDDNNEQFF | TRBJ2-1 | NA | TRBV4-2 | NA
TGTGCCAGCAGCTTAGATCCTAGCGGGAGGCAGAGCTCCTACAATGAGCAGTTCTTC | CASSLDPSGRQSSYNEQFF | TRBJ2-1 | NA | TRBV13 | TRBD2
TGTGCCAGCAGCGTTTCCGGACTCTCGTGGGAGCAGTACTTC | CASSVSGLSWEQYF | TRBJ2-7 | NA | TRBV9 | NA
TGTGCCAGCGGGGAGCGAGGGTGGGGGGCCAACGTCCTGACTTTC | CASGERGWGANVLTF | TRBJ2-6 | once | TRBV7-6 | NA
TGTGCCTGGAGTGTAAGGGGCCCTTACTATGGCTACACCTTC | CAWSVRGPYYGYTF | TRBJ1-2 | NA | TRBV30 | NA
TGTGCCAGCAGCTTAGCCGACAGCTACTCCTACAATGAGCAGTTCTTC | CASSLADSYSYNEQFF | TRBJ2-1 | NA | TRBV7-8 | NA
TGTGCCAGCAGCTTGGTAGTGGGCAGGGGCGGCAATCAGCCCCAGCATTTT | CASSLVVGRGGNQPQHF | TRBJ1-5 | NA | TRBV5-4 | NA
TGTGCCAGCAGCGCCAGGACAGGGTTGAACTATGGCTACACCTTC | CASSARTGLNYGYTF | TRBJ1-2 | NA | TRBV9 | TRBD1
TGTGCCACCGGACGAGCGGGAGGGACCTACGAGCAGTACTTC | CATGRAGGTYEQYF | TRBJ2-7 | NA | TRBV28 | TRBD2
TGTGCCAGCAGTGCAGTGCCAGAAGAGACCCAGTACTTC | CASSAVPEETQYF | TRBJ2-5 | NA | TRBV6-4 | NA
TGCGCCAGCAGCGACAGGGGGCTAGGGTCATACGAGCAGTACTTC | CASSDRGLGSYEQYF | TRBJ2-7 | few | TRBV5-1 | TRBD1
TGTGCCAGCAGCTTAACGGGAATCGGGGTGTCCGGGGAGCTGTTTTTT | CASSLTGIGVSGELFF | TRBJ2-2 | NA | TRBV7-9 | NA
TGCGCCAGCAGCCGGGATGGGGCGACCCAGTACTTC | CASSRDGATQYF | TRBJ2-5 | NA | TRBV4-3 | NA
TGCGCCAGCAGCTCCGGTCTAGCGGATGGGACAGATACGCAGTATTTT | CASSSGLADGTDTQYF | TRBJ2-3 | NA | TRBV5-1 | TRBD2
TGTGCCAGCAGCCGGCCAGGGGTGTACGAGCAGTACTTC | CASSRPGVYEQYF | TRBJ2-7 | NA | TRBV7-2 | NA
TGTGCCAGCAGCGACAGGGGACATAACTATGGCTACACCTTC | CASSDRGHNYGYTF | TRBJ1-2 | NA | TRBV7-9 | TRBD1
TGTGCCAGCAGCTTCCAGGCAACTAATGAAAAACTGTTTTTT | CASSFQATNEKLFF | TRBJ1-4 | NA | TRBV7-2 | NA
TGTGCCAGCAGTTACCGACAGGGAGGTCAGCCCCAGCATTTT | CASSYRQGGQPQHF | TRBJ1-5 | NA | TRBV6-5 | TRBD1
TGTGCCAGCAGTGTCCAGGGAGGAGAGACCCAGTACTTC | CASSVQGGETQYF | TRBJ2-5 | NA | TRBV6-4 | NA
TGTGCCAGCAGCTTGGCCGCGGTCACCTCCTACGAGCAGTACTTC | CASSLAAVTSYEQYF | TRBJ2-7 | NA | TRBV5-5 | NA
TGTGCCAGCAGTGAAGTCGGGGAAAAACTGTTTTTT | CASSEVGEKLFF | TRBJ1-4 | NA | TRBV6-1 | NA